Given below is one T cell receptor beta chain in context. Germline CDR1 and CDR2: SGHVS and FQNEAQ. The CDR3 loop spans 15 amino acids. V lost 1 base and J lost 3; bases outside the gene matches: 4. These data come from a study of a mutant IDH1 vaccine in newly diagnosed glioma. Sequencing was performed with immunoSEQ multiplex PCR; in TCRdb, only in-frame clones are kept and a portion is missing. This sample has about 98,000 clones, with roughly 90% found just once. Time point indicated: baseline, week 1 (first vaccination visit). Treatment described: pre-vaccination baseline after standard-of-care therapy.

The chain employs TRBV7-8 and TRBJ1-1; 8 nucleotides match TRBD1. The TCR comes from a woman between 50 and 59 years old with glioma. The specimen was PBMCs, collected from a glioma patient treated with radiotherapy, temozolomide or both. In DNA form, the CDR3 reads TGTGCCAGCAGCTTAGGGCAGGGGGCTCACACTGAAGCTTTCTTT. This encodes CASSLGQGAHTEAFF.